This TCR beta chain was recovered during a study of cytomegalovirus exposure and HLA in healthy donors. Researchers ran the PCR with 60 Vbeta and 13 Jbeta primers. Sequencing used immunoSEQ multiplex PCR; TCRdb keeps in-frame clones, though not all of them. Of some 140,000 clones in the sample, 75% to 80% were seen once. There are 12 residues in the CDR3. Trimming removed 5 bases from V and 4 bases from J, with 6 bases in between. Germline CDR1 and CDR2: LNHDA and SQIVND (reference sequence). The source material was PBMCs. The gene calls are TRBV19 and TRBJ2-1; D gene uncertain. The clonotype comes from a male donor in good health and CMV-seronegative. DNA for the CDR3: TGTGCCAGTAGTGAACAGTACAATGAGCAGTTCTTC. This encodes CASSEQYNEQFF.